Listed here are 13 T cell receptor beta chains from one sample, sequenced in a study of cytomegalovirus exposure and HLA in healthy donors. PCR employed 60 Vbeta and 13 Jbeta primers. Clones were read by immunoSEQ multiplex PCR, and TCRdb kept only the in-frame ones, dropping some. The sample includes tens of thousands of clones, around 90% seen only once; the top ten take around 2.5%. The sequenced material came from PBMCs. The source of these receptors is a man between 18 and 29 years old in good health and CMV-seronegative.

This chain uses TRBV6-5 with TRBJ1-4; 10 nucleotides align to TRBD1. CDR3 length: 14 residues. Germline V gives CDR1 MNHEY, CDR2 SVGAGI. The junction had 1 base not matched to a gene; V was cut back by 4 bases and J by 5 bases. The CDR3 is CASSSDRGNEKLFF. CDR3 nucleotides: TGTGCCAGCAGTTCGGACAGGGGGAATGAAAAACTGTTTTTT.

The rearrangement joins TRBV19 to TRBJ1-5, with TRBD1 matching 8 bases. CDR3 size: 15 residues. V was clipped by 6 bases and J by 1 base; unmatched bases: 5. CDR1 and CDR2 from the germline V gene are LNHDA and SQIVND (reference sequence). The CDR3 is CASRLDRASNQPQHF. The CDR3 coding sequence is TGTGCCAGTAGGCTGGACAGGGCGAGCAATCAGCCCCAGCATTTT.

This sequence joins TRBV2 and TRBJ1-2; TRBD1 is a possible D gene (6 bases). Germline values: CDR1 SNHLY, CDR2 FYNNEI. With 6 bases removed from V and 7 bases from J, the gap between germline ends came to 18 bases. This CDR3 comprises 14 residues. In DNA, the CDR3 is TGTGCCAGCAGAGTCGGAACAGGGTACCCTGGCTACACCTTC. It encodes CASRVGTGYPGYTF.

This chain connects TRBV6-1 to TRBJ1-6; no definite D call. The germline gives CDR1 MNHNS, CDR2 SASEGT. The CDR3 loop spans 20 amino acids. Trimming stripped 4 bases from V and 7 bases from J, with 29 bases between. The CDR3 bases are TGTGCCAGCAGTGGCAACTACCCTGCGACGGGCACTAGGCGCAATTCACCCCTCCACTTT. This translates into CASSGNYPATGTRRNSPLHF.

The chain recombines TRBV4-2 with TRBJ2-1; 7 nucleotides align to TRBD2. V was clipped by 1 base and J by 3 bases; unmatched bases: 12. Germline V gene lookup returns CDR1 LGHNA and CDR2 YNFKEQ. This CDR3 is 18 amino acids long. The CDR3 DNA reads TGTGCCAGCAGCCAAGCCATGGTCGCGGGAGTTAACTACAATGAGCAGTTCTTC. Protein product: CASSQAMVAGVNYNEQFF.

The CDR3: CASSFVAYNEQFF. Here the CDR3 DNA reads TGTGCCAGCAGTTTTGTAGCTTACAATGAGCAGTTCTTC. V is TRBV2 and J is TRBJ2-1; D call uncertain. Germline assignment: CDR1 SNHLY and CDR2 FYNNEI. V lost 5 bases, J lost 4 bases, and 9 bases lay in between. The CDR3 totals 13 residues.

A few counts support this clone. The chain uses TRBV18 and TRBJ2-7, with a possible D match to TRBD1 (5 bases). The germline gives CDR1 KGHSH, CDR2 LQKENI. Trimming took 1 base from V and 1 from J, leaving 5 bases between them. The CDR3 length is 13 residues. The CDR3, as DNA: TGTGCCAGCTCACCACAGGGGTCCTACGAGCAGTACTTC. Translating gives CASSPQGSYEQYF.

This rearrangement joins TRBV5-1 to TRBJ2-3, with D hard to call. V gave up 5 bases and J gave up 2 bases, with 12 bases separating them. The CDR3 covers 14 residues. Per the germline V gene, CDR1 is SGHRS and CDR2 is YFSETQ. The CDR3 protein is CASRSAKNTDTQYF. DNA of the CDR3: TGCGCCAGCAGGAGTGCTAAAAACACAGATACGCAGTATTTT. Supplemented by reference TRBV5-1 and TRBJ2-3, the full variable domain reads KAGVTQTPRYLIKTRGQQVTLSCSPISGHRSVSWYQQTPGQGLQFLFEYFSETQRNKGNFPGRFSGRQFSNSRSEMNVSTLELGDSALYLCASRSAKNTDTQYFGPGTRLTVL.

The chain combines TRBV7-2 with TRBJ2-7; TRBD2 aligns across 8 bases. Germline-derived CDR1 and CDR2 are SGHTA and FQGNSA. Losses at the gene ends were 3 bases for V and 0 bases for J; bases not matched to a gene: 7. CDR3 size: 16 residues. The CDR3 nucleotides read TGTGCCAGCAGCTTCCTGAGCGGGAGTACCTCCTACGAGCAGTACTTC. This gives the protein CASSFLSGSTSYEQYF.

The rearrangement uses TRBV9 and TRBJ2-1, with 14 bases matching TRBD2. CDR3 length: 17 amino acids. V lost 3 bases, J lost 9 bases, and 11 bases stayed unmatched. Germline lookup yields CDR1 SGDLS and CDR2 YYNGEE. The CDR3 protein is CASSATGLAGVPGEQFF. For the CDR3, the DNA is TGTGCCAGCAGCGCAACGGGACTAGCGGGAGTGCCGGGTGAGCAGTTCTTC.

The rearrangement links TRBV18 to TRBJ1-3, with a possible D match to TRBD1 (5 bases). The germline V gene has CDR1 KGHSH and CDR2 LQKENI. Trimming removed 1 base from V and 0 bases from J, with 19 bases in between. The CDR3 spans 19 residues. The CDR3 sequence: CASSPLYSGDLSSGNTIYF. CDR3 in DNA: TGTGCCAGCTCACCACTATATAGCGGGGACCTGAGCTCTGGAAACACCATATATTTT.

The rearrangement joins TRBV9 to TRBJ1-2; 9 nucleotides align to TRBD1. Trimming cost V 3 bases and J 2 bases; bases outside gene matches: 5. The germline V gene has CDR1 SGDLS and CDR2 YYNGEE. The CDR3 has 15 residues. CDR3: CASSATGGQNYGYTF. The CDR3 nucleotides are TGTGCCAGCAGCGCGACAGGGGGGCAAAACTATGGCTACACCTTC.

The rearrangement uses TRBV27 and TRBJ1-2, with 7 bases lining up with TRBD1. Germline CDR1 is MNHEY and CDR2 is SMNVEV (reference sequence). With 6 bases clipped from V and 1 base from J, the junction kept 5 bases outside the gene matches. The CDR3 has 14 amino acids. As DNA, the CDR3 is TGTGCCAGCAGCCGGGACAGAGTTAACTATGGCTACACCTTC. This codes for CASSRDRVNYGYTF.